The 29 T cell receptor beta chains given below trace back to one sample, sequenced in a study of blood T cell repertoires in COVID-19 (dated by TCRdb to the early 2020s). Libraries were built with the immunoSEQ multiplex PCR assay. In its TCRdb copy, this immuneACCESS table keeps in-frame sequences only and misses some clones. Where compared with another copy, unresolved V genes explain less than half of these, and the others have no known cause. Here the sample has approximately 450,000 clones; 70% to 90% occur a single time. The biggest ten clones account for over 1.5% of the sample. Source material: PBMCs or T cells enriched from blood (not recorded which). The receptor set was obtained from a woman aged 18-29 years with acute COVID-19.

CDR3 amino acids: CASSISTVNTEAFF. The CDR3 DNA follows: TGTGCCAGTAGTATAAGCACAGTGAACACTGAAGCTTTCTTT. V and J are TRBV19 and TRBJ1-1; no clear D. Germline V gene lookup returns CDR1 LNHDA and CDR2 SQIVND (reference sequence). The CDR3 is 14 amino acids. V was pared by 2 bases and J by 0 bases, with 7 bases between.

The chain employs TRBV12-3 or TRBV12-4 and TRBJ2-3; 7 nucleotides match TRBD1. The CDR3 extends over 11 amino acids. V shed 4 bases, J shed 14 bases, and the junction held 6 bases outside the gene matches. This CDR3 is CASSSGNRGYF. For the CDR3, the DNA is TGTGCCAGCAGTTCAGGGAACAGGGGGTATTTT.

This rearrangement joins TRBV9 to TRBJ2-1; D might be TRBD1 (7 bases). Germline V CDR1 and CDR2: SGDLS, YYNGEE. The V and J ends lost 4 bases and 10 bases respectively, with 15 bases between them. The CDR3 length is 13 residues. CDR3 amino acids: CASSLASTGEQFF. CDR3 DNA: TGTGCCAGCAGCCTAGCGTCGACAGGGGAGCAGTTCTTC.

This chain links TRBV5-1 with TRBJ2-5; 9 bases map to TRBD2. The CDR3 runs to 16 residues. Germline values: CDR1 SGHRS, CDR2 YFSETQ. Unmatched junction bases numbered 5, after V lost 0 bases and J lost 2 bases. In DNA, the CDR3 is TGCGCCAGCAGCTTGGGCGGGGGGGCAAATCAAGAGACCCAGTACTTC. This codes for CASSLGGGANQETQYF.

The chain uses TRBV30 and TRBJ1-4; tentatively, D is TRBD1 (6 bases). V was shortened by 2 bases and J by 4 bases, with 23 bases between the two germline ends. The CDR3 is 18 amino acids. Germline-derived CDR1 and CDR2 are GTSNPN and SVGIG (reference sequence). CDR3 nucleotide sequence: TGTGCCTGGAGTCCGCCGGGACAAATAAACCACTATAATGAAAAACTGTTTTTT. As protein: CAWSPPGQINHYNEKLFF.

This clone was seen once. This rearrangement joins TRBV28 to TRBJ1-6; D possibly corresponds to TRBD1 (5 bases). The CDR3 runs to 13 residues. V lost 6 bases and J lost 9, with 12 bases in between. Germline V gene data show CDR1 as MDHEN and CDR2 as SYDVKM. CDR3 sequence: CASRETGSSPLHF. The CDR3 DNA sequence: TGTGCCAGCAGGGAAACAGGTTCTTCACCCCTCCACTTT.

V gene TRBV7-3 combines with J gene TRBJ2-7, with 8 bases identical to TRBD1. CDR3 length equals 15 residues. The V gene's germline CDR1 is SGHTA and CDR2 FQGTGA. V lost 2 bases and J lost 4; bases outside the gene matches: 7. In DNA form, the CDR3 reads TGTGCCAGCAGCTTATTGCCAGGGGGCACGTACGAGCAGTACTTC. Protein product: CASSLLPGGTYEQYF.

V usage is TRBV27 and J usage is TRBJ2-3; 12 bases fit TRBD2. The junction had 7 bases not matched to a gene; V was cut back by 6 bases and J by 0 bases. There are 17 residues in the CDR3. Germline V gene sequence: CDR1 MNHEY, CDR2 SMNVEV (reference sequence). This CDR3 reads CASSKPGTSGSTDTQYF. The CDR3 region has the DNA TGTGCCAGCAGCAAACCCGGGACTAGCGGGAGCACAGATACGCAGTATTTT.

In its sample, this clone was seen a few times. The chain combines TRBV7-9 with TRBJ2-7; D gene ambiguous. The CDR3 consists of 12 residues. Trimming took off 7 bases at V and 3 bases at J, with 10 bases between the two ends. From germline, CDR1 is SEHNR and CDR2 FQNEAQ (reference sequence). In nucleotides, the CDR3 is TGTGCCAGCAACCGACAAGACTACGAGCAGTACTTC. Protein: CASNRQDYEQYF.

The chain is built from TRBV7-2 and TRBJ2-1; TRBD2 matches at 11 bases. The trim removed 5 bases at V and 1 base at J, leaving 1 base unmatched. CDR1 SGHTA and CDR2 FQGNSA come from the germline V gene. The CDR3 is 15 amino acids. The CDR3 reads CASSRTSGSYNEQFF. The CDR3, as DNA: TGTGCCAGCAGCAGGACTAGCGGGTCCTACAATGAGCAGTTCTTC.

This chain links TRBV28 with TRBJ2-7, with D possibly being TRBD1 (5 bases). The CDR3 loop spans 15 amino acids. Germline CDR1 MDHEN, CDR2 SYDVKM. Between the trimmed V and J ends, which lost 6 bases and 5 bases, there was a span of 20 bases. CDR3 protein: CASSSEDSVWDEQYF. Here the CDR3 DNA reads TGTGCCAGCAGCTCCGAAGACAGCGTATGGGACGAGCAGTACTTC. The full variable domain, completed using reference TRBV28 and TRBJ2-7, is DVKVTQSSRYLVKRTGEKVFLECVQDMDHENMFWYRQDPGLGLRLIYFSYDVKMKEKGDIPEGYSVSREKKERFSLILESASTNQTSMYLCASSSEDSVWDEQYFGPGTRLTVT.

The chain recombines TRBV25-1 with TRBJ1-1; 10 bases fit TRBD1. Germline V gene data show CDR1 as MGHDK and CDR2 as SYGVNS. This CDR3 is built from 16 residues. J lost 7 bases, V lost 8 bases, and 16 bases had no gene match. The CDR3 loop reads CASRGLFDRGRDEAFF. CDR3 in DNA: TGTGCCAGCCGGGGGTTATTCGACAGGGGGCGAGATGAAGCTTTCTTT.

As for this clone: This same CDR3 is encoded by further DNA sequences in the sample. The genes are TRBV6-5 and TRBJ1-5, with D perhaps matching TRBD1 (5 bases). V shed 0 bases and J shed 4 bases, with 10 bases lying between them. This CDR3 has 15 residues. Germline lookup yields CDR1 MNHEY and CDR2 SVGAGI. The CDR3: CASSYSGGKNQPQHF. CDR3 bases: TGTGCCAGCAGTTACTCGGGGGGGAAAAATCAGCCCCAGCATTTT.

The chain employs TRBV3-1 (or the pseudogene TRBV3-2) and TRBJ2-2; TRBD2 aligns across 8 bases. The CDR3 runs 17 residues. Trimming took 6 bases from V and 6 from J; bases not matched to a gene: 15. The V gene's germline CDR1 is LGHDT and CDR2 YNNKEL (reference sequence). CDR3 DNA sequence: TGTGCCAGCAGGAAGGGCGGGACTAGTAACGCAGCCGGGGAGCTGTTTTTT. Protein sequence: CASRKGGTSNAAGELFF.

CDR3 amino acids: CSASEGGYGYTF. The CDR3 DNA reads as TGCAGTGCTAGTGAGGGAGGCTATGGCTACACCTTC. The rearrangement links TRBV20-1 to TRBJ1-2; D not resolved. Germline V gives CDR1 DFQATT, CDR2 SNEGSKA (reference sequence). The CDR3 sequence is 12 residues long. The V end lost 3 bases, the J end lost 4 bases, and 9 bases lay between the germline ends.

The chain combines TRBV5-5 with TRBJ1-1; a possible D gene is TRBD1 (6 bases). CDR1 and CDR2 from the germline V gene are SGHKS and YYEKEE (reference sequence). V lost 0 bases to trimming and J lost 0 bases, with 24 bases between them. This CDR3 has 20 residues. CDR3 DNA: TGTGCCAGCAGCTTGGGGCAGGGGCCCTCAAAAATGAAGCTGAACACTGAAGCTTTCTTT. This gives the protein CASSLGQGPSKMKLNTEAFF. Based on the CDR3 plus reference TRBV5-5 and TRBJ1-1, the full variable domain is DAGVTQSPTHLIKTRGQQVTLRCSPISGHKSVSWYQQVLGQGPQFIFQYYEKEERGRGNFPDRFSARQFPNYSSELNVNALLLGDSALYLCASSLGQGPSKMKLNTEAFFGQGTRLTVV.

This clone was seen a single time. V gene TRBV11-2 combines with J gene TRBJ2-1; 9 bases fit TRBD1. Germline trimming cut 5 bases from V and 7 bases from J; bases unmatched to any gene: 9. In germline, CDR1 is SGHAT, CDR2 FQNNGV. This CDR3 region has 15 residues. The CDR3 here is CASSLLRGQGNEQFF. The CDR3 DNA is TGTGCCAGCAGCCTTCTTAGGGGACAGGGTAATGAGCAGTTCTTC.

V and J are TRBV18 and TRBJ2-5, with 9 bases lining up with TRBD1. Germline loops: CDR1 KGHSH, CDR2 LQKENI. This CDR3 has 16 amino acids. With 3 bases clipped from V and 4 bases from J, the junction kept 9 bases outside the gene matches. Here the CDR3 DNA reads TGTGCCAGCTCACCCCTCGGGACAGGGAACGGAGAGACCCAGTACTTC. It encodes CASSPLGTGNGETQYF.

This clone was detected only once. The chain is built from TRBV18 and TRBJ1-3; no firm D call. V shed 3 bases and J shed 0 bases, with 6 bases lying between them. Germline values: CDR1 KGHSH, CDR2 LQKENI. This CDR3 spans 14 amino acids. The DNA of the CDR3 is TGTGCCAGCTCACCGGGCAACTCTGGAAACACCATATATTTT. Translating gives CASSPGNSGNTIYF.

Here the CDR3 DNA reads TGTGCCAGTAGTAAAATCAGGGGTCCCGCCTACGAGCAGTACTTC. Protein: CASSKIRGPAYEQYF. This chain links TRBV19 with TRBJ2-7; tentatively, D is TRBD1 (6 bases). The CDR3 loop spans 15 amino acids. In germline, CDR1 is LNHDA, CDR2 SQIVND (reference sequence). The V end lost 4 bases, the J end lost 2 bases, and 15 bases lay between the germline ends.

This chain joins TRBV25-1 and TRBJ1-2; 8 bases are shared with TRBD1. The CDR3 totals 16 residues. CDR1 and CDR2 from the germline V gene are MGHDK and SYGVNS. J gave up 0 bases and V 4 bases, and 7 bases lay outside the gene matches. CDR3 residues: CASSGGWTGSNYGYTF. CDR3 sequence (DNA): TGTGCCAGCAGTGGGGGGTGGACAGGGTCTAACTATGGCTACACCTTC.

The rearrangement uses TRBV20-1 and TRBJ1-1, with D tentatively TRBD1 (6 bases). Trimming shortened V by 8 bases and J by 10 bases, and 17 bases separated the two germline ends. Germline CDR1 is DFQATT and CDR2 is SNEGSKA (reference sequence). This CDR3 spans 11 amino acids. The CDR3 DNA follows: TGCAGTTGGAGGCTACAGGGTCTAGCTTTCTTT. As protein: CSWRLQGLAFF.

The sample holds a few counts of this clone. V is TRBV3-1 (or the pseudogene TRBV3-2) and J is TRBJ1-1; 7 bases match TRBD1. The V gene end was trimmed by 0 bases and the J gene end by 4 bases; junction bases not matched to a gene: 8. Germline V CDR1 and CDR2: LGHDT, YNNKEL (reference sequence). The CDR3 is made up of 16 amino acids. Written as DNA, the CDR3 is TGTGCCAGCAGCCAAGAAGGGGGCAGGGGTGCCACTGAAGCTTTCTTT. Encoded protein: CASSQEGGRGATEAFF.

V is TRBV5-5 and J is TRBJ1-6; 9 bases align to TRBD1. Germline V CDR1 and CDR2: SGHKS, YYEKEE (reference sequence). Germline trimming cut 3 bases from V and 9 bases from J; bases unmatched to any gene: 7. The CDR3 is made up of 15 amino acids. This CDR3 is CASSWGQGLGSPLHF. The CDR3 bases are TGTGCCAGCAGCTGGGGACAGGGTCTGGGTTCACCCCTCCACTTT.

The chain joins TRBV10-2 to TRBJ2-7, with D perhaps matching TRBD1 (5 bases). The CDR3 length is 14 residues. Germline CDR1 WSHSY, CDR2 SAAADI. Trimming removed 2 bases at V and 3 bases at J, with 11 bases between. CDR3 in amino acids: CASSEVTGLYEQYF. DNA for the CDR3: TGCGCCAGCAGTGAGGTAACAGGCCTCTACGAGCAGTACTTC.

This chain uses TRBV7-8 with TRBJ2-2; no clear D gene. Germline CDR1 is SGHVS and CDR2 is FQNEAQ. V gave up 5 bases and J gave up 8 bases, with 9 bases separating them. This CDR3 has 12 residues. CDR3 bases: TGTGCCAGCAGCCCACTTCGGGGGGAGCTGTTTTTT. It yields the protein CASSPLRGELFF.

The rearrangement uses TRBV7-9 and TRBJ2-2; 7 bases agree with TRBD2. CDR3 length equals 16 residues. CDR1 and CDR2 from the germline V gene are SEHNR and FQNEAQ (reference sequence). V was clipped by 3 bases and J by 7 bases; unmatched bases: 11. CDR3 sequence (DNA): TGTGCCAGCAGCTTCTTGGTTGGGGGAGGGAGCGGGGAGCTGTTTTTT. Its protein product is CASSFLVGGGSGELFF.

CDR3 region: CASSYRQPNTEAFF. CDR3 nucleotide sequence: TGTGCCAGCAGTTACAGACAGCCCAACACTGAAGCTTTCTTT. J is TRBJ1-1 and V is TRBV6-5, with D perhaps TRBD1 (5 bases). V was clipped by 2 bases and J by 2 bases, with 9 bases between them. In germline, CDR1 is MNHEY, CDR2 SVGAGI. This CDR3 is built from 14 residues.

CDR3 sequence (DNA): TGTGCCAGTAGTATTTGGGGGGGTCATTCTGGGGCCAACGTCCTGACTTTC. Translated, it gives CASSIWGGHSGANVLTF. The genes are TRBV19 and TRBJ2-6, with 7 nucleotides matching TRBD2. CDR3 length: 17 amino acids. Germline values: CDR1 LNHDA, CDR2 SQIVND (reference sequence). J gave up 1 base and V 3 bases, and 6 bases lay outside the gene matches.